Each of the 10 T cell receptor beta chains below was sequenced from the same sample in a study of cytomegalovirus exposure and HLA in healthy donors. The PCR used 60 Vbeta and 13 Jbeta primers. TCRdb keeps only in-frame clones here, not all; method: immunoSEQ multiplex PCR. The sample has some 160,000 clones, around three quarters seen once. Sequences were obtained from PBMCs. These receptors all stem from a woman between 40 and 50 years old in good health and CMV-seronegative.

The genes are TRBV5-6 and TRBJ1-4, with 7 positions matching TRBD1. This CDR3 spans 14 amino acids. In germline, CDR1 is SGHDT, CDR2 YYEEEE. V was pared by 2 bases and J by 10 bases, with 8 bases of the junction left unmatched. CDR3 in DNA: TGTGCCAGCAGCTTAAGACAGGGTAAAGGAAAACTGTTTTTT. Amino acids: CASSLRQGKGKLFF.

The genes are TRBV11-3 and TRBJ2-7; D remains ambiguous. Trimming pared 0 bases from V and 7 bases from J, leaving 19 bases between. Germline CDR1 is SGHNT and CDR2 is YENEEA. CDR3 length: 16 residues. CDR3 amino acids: CASSLDGGSLAREQYF. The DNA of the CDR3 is TGTGCCAGCAGCTTAGATGGCGGCAGCCTCGCGAGGGAGCAGTACTTC. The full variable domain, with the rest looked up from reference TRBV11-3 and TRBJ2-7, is EAGVVQSPRYKIIEKKQPVAFWCNPISGHNTLYWYLQNLGQGPELLIRYENEEAVDDSQLPKDRFSAERLKGVDSTLKIQPAELGDSAVYLCASSLDGGSLAREQYFGPGTRLTVT.

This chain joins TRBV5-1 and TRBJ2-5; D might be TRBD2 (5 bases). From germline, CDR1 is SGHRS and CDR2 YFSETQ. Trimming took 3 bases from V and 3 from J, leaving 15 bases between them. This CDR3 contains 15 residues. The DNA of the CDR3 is TGCGCCAGCAGCTCCCTTAGCGAATCCAAAGAGACCCAGTACTTC. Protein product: CASSSLSESKETQYF. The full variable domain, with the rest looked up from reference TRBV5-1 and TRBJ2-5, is KAGVTQTPRYLIKTRGQQVTLSCSPISGHRSVSWYQQTPGQGLQFLFEYFSETQRNKGNFPGRFSGRQFSNSRSEMNVSTLELGDSALYLCASSSLSESKETQYFGPGTRLLVL.

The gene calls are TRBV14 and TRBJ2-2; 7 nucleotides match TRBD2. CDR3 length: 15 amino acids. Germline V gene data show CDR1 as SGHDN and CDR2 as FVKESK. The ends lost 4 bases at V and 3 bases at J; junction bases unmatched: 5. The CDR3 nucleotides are TGTGCCAGCAGCCCCCAGCGGGGATACACCGGGGAGCTGTTTTTT. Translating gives CASSPQRGYTGELFF. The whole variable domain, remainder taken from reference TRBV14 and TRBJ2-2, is EAGVTQFPSHSVIEKGQTVTLRCDPISGHDNLYWYRRVMGKEIKFLLHFVKESKQDESGMPNNRFLAERTGGTYSTLKVQPAELEDSGVYFCASSPQRGYTGELFFGEGSRLTVL.

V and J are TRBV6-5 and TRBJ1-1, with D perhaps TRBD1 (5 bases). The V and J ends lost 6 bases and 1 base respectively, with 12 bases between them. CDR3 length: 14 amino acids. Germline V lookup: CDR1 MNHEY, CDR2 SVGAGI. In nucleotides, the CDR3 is TGTGCCAGCAGCATACAGGTGGGGAACACTGAAGCTTTCTTT. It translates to CASSIQVGNTEAFF.

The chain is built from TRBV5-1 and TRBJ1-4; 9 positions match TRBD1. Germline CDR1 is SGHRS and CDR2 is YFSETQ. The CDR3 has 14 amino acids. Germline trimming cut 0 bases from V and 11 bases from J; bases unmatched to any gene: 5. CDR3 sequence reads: CASSLGQGVTKLFF. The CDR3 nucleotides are TGCGCCAGCAGCTTGGGACAGGGGGTTACCAAACTGTTTTTT. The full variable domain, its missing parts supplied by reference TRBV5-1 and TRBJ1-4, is KAGVTQTPRYLIKTRGQQVTLSCSPISGHRSVSWYQQTPGQGLQFLFEYFSETQRNKGNFPGRFSGRQFSNSRSEMNVSTLELGDSALYLCASSLGQGVTKLFFGSGTQLSVL.

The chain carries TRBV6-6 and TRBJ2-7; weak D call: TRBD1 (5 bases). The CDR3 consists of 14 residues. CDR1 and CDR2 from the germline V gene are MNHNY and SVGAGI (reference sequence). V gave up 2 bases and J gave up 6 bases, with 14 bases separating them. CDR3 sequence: CASSYLKGQGEQYF. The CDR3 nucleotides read TGTGCCAGCAGTTACCTGAAGGGTCAGGGCGAGCAGTACTTC.

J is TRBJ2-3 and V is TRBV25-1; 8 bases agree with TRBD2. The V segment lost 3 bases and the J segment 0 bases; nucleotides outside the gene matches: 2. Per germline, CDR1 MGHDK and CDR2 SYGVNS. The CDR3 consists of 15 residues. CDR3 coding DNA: TGTGCCAGCAGTGACGGGAGGGGTAGCACAGATACGCAGTATTTT. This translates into CASSDGRGSTDTQYF.

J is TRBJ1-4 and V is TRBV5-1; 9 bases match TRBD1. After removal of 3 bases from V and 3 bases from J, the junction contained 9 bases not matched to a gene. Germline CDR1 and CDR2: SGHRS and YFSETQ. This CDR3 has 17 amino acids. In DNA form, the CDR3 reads TGCGCCAGCAGCTCCGGACAGGGGAATACTGCTAATGAAAAACTGTTTTTT. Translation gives CASSSGQGNTANEKLFF.

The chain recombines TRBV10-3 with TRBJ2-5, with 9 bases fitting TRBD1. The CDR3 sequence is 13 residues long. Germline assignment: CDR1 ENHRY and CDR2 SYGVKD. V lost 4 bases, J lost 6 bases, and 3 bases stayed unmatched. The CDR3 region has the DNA TGTGCCATCAGTGTGACAGGGGGAAAGACCCAGTACTTC. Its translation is CAISVTGGKTQYF.